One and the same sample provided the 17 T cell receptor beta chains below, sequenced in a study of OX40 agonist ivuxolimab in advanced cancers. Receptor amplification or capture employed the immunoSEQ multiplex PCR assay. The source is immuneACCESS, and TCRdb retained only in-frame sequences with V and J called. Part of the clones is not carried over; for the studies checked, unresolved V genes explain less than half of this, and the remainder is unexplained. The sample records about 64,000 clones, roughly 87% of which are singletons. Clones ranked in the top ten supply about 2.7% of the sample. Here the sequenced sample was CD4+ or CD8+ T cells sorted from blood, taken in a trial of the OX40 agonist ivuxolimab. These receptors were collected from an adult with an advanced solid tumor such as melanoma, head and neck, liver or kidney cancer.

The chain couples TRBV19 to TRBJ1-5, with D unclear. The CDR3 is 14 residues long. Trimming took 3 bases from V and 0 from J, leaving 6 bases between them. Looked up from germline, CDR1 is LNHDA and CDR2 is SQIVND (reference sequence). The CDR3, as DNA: TGTGCCAGTAGTATTTCAGTTAGCAATCAGCCCCAGCATTTT. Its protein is CASSISVSNQPQHF.

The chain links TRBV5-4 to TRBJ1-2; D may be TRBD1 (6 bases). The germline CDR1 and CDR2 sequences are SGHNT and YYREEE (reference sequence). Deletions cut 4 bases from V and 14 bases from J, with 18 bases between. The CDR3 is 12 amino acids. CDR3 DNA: TGTGCCAGCAGCCGCTCTGAGCGGGGGCATACCTTC. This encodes CASSRSERGHTF.

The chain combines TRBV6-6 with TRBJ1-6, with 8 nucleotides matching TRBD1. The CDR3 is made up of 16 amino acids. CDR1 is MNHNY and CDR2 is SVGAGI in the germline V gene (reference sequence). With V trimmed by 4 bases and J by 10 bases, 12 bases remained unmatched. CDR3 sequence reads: CASSSAGGYQFSPLHF. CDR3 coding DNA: TGTGCCAGCAGTTCGGCAGGGGGCTATCAGTTCTCACCCCTCCACTTT.

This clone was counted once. CDR3 protein: CASEGGNYGYTF. DNA for the CDR3: TGTGCCTCCGAGGGGGGAAACTATGGCTACACCTTC. This chain connects TRBV6-6 to TRBJ1-2; possible D gene TRBD1, 6 bases. Germline V lookup: CDR1 MNHNY, CDR2 SVGAGI (reference sequence). The CDR3 is made up of 12 amino acids. Deletions cut 11 bases from V and 2 bases from J, with 12 bases between.

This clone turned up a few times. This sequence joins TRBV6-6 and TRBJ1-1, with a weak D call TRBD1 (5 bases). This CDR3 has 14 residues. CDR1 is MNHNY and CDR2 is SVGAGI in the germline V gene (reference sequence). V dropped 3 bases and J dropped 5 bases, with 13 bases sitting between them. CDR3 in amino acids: CASSYQGRETEAFF. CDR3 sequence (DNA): TGTGCCAGCAGTTATCAGGGTCGGGAAACTGAAGCTTTCTTT.

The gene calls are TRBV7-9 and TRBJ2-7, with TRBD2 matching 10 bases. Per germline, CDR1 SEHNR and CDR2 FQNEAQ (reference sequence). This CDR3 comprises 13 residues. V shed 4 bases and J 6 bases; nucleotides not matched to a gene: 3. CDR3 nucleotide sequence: TGTGCCAGCAGCTCGGGACTAGCGAGCGAGCAGTACTTC. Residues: CASSSGLASEQYF.

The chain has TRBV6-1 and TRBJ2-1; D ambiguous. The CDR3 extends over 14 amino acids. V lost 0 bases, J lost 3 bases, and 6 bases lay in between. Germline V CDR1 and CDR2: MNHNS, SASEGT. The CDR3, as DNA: TGTGCCAGCAGTGAAGCGCCGCGCTACAATGAGCAGTTCTTC. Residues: CASSEAPRYNEQFF.

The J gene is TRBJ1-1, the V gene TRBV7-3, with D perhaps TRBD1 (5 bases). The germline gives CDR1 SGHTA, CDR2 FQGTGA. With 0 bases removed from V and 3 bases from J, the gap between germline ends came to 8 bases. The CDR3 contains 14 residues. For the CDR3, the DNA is TGTGCCAGCAGCTTAACGGGAGGGGACACTGAAGCTTTCTTT. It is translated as CASSLTGGDTEAFF.

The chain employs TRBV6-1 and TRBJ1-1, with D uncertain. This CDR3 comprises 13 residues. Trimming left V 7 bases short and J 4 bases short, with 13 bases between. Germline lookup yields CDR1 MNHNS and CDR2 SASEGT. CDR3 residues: CASMLHSLTEAFF. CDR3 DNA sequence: TGTGCCAGCATGCTACATAGCCTCACTGAAGCTTTCTTT.

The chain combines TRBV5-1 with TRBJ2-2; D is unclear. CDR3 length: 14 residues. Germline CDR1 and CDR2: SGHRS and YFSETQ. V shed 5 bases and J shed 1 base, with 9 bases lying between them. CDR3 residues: CASSYFENTGELFF. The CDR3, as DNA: TGCGCCAGCAGTTATTTTGAGAACACCGGGGAGCTGTTTTTT.

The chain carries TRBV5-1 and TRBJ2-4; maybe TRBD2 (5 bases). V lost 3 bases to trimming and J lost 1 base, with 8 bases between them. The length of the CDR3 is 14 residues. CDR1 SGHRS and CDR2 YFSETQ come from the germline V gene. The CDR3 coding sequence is TGCGCCAGCAGCTCTAGCTTGGCCAAAAACATTCAGTACTTC. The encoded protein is CASSSSLAKNIQYF.

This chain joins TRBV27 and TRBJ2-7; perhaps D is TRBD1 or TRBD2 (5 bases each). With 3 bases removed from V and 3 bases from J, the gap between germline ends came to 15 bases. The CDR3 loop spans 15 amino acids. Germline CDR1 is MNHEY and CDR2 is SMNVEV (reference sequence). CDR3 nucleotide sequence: TGTGCCAGCAGTTTCTCGGGGACGGATAACTACGAGCAGTACTTC. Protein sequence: CASSFSGTDNYEQYF.

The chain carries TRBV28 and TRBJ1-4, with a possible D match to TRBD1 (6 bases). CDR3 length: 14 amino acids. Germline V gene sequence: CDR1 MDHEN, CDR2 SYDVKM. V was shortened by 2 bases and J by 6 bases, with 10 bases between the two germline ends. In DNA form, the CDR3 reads TGTGCCAGCAGTTTAGGGGGGCAGGATGAAAAACTGTTTTTT. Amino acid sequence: CASSLGGQDEKLFF.

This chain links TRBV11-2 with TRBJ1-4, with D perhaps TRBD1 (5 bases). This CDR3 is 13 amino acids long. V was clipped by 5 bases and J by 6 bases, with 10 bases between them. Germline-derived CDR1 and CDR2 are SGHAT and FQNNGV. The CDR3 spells CASSAGRDEKLFF. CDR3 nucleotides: TGTGCCAGCAGCGCGGGCAGGGATGAAAAACTGTTTTTT.

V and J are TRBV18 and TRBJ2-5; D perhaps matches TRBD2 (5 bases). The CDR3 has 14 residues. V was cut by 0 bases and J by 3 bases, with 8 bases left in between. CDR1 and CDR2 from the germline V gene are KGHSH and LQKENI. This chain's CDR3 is CASSPPVGEETQYF. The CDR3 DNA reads TGTGCCAGCTCACCACCGGTCGGGGAAGAGACCCAGTACTTC.

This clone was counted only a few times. CDR3 amino acids: CATSRDRSQETQYF. The CDR3 region has the DNA TGTGCCACCAGCAGAGACAGGTCCCAAGAGACCCAGTACTTC. The gene calls are TRBV15 and TRBJ2-5; D remains unclear. The V end was cut by 0 bases, the J end by 1 base, with 6 bases between. Germline values: CDR1 LNHNV, CDR2 YYDKDF (reference sequence). This CDR3 spans 14 amino acids. Filled out from reference TRBV15 and TRBJ2-5, the complete variable domain reads DAMVIQNPRYQVTQFGKPVTLSCSQTLNHNVMYWYQQKSSQAPKLLFHYYDKDFNNEADTPDNFQSRRPNTSFCFLDIRSPGLGDTAMYLCATSRDRSQETQYFGPGTRLLVL.

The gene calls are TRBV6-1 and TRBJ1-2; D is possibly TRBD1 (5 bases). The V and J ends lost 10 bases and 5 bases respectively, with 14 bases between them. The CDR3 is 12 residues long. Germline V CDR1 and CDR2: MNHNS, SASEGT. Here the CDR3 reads CATQQEFYGYTF. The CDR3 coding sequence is TGTGCCACGCAACAGGAGTTTTATGGCTACACCTTC.